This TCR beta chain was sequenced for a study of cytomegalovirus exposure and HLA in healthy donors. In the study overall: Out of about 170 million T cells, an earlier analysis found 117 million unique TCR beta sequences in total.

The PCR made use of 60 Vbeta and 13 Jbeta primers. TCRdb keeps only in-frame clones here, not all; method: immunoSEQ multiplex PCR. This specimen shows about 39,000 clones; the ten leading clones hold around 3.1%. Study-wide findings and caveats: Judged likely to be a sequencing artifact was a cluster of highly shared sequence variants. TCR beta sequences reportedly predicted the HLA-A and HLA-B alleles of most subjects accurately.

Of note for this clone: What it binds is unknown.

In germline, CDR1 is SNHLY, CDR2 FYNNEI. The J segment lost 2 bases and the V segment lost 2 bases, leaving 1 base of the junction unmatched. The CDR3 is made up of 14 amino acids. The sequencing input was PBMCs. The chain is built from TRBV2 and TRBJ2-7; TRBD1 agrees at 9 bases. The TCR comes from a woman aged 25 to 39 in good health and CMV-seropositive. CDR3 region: CASSERDRAYEQYF. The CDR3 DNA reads TGTGCCAGCAGTGAAAGGGACAGGGCCTACGAGCAGTACTTC.